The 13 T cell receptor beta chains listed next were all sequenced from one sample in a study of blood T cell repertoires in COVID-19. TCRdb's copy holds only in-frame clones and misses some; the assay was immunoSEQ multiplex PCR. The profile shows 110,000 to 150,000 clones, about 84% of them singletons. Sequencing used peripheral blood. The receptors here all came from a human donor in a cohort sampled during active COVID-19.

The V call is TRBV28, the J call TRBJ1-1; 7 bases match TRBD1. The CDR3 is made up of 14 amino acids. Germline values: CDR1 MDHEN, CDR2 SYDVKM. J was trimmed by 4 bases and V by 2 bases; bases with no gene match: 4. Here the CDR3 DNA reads TGTGCCAGCAGTTTACACCCAGGGGGCACTGAAGCTTTCTTT. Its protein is CASSLHPGGTEAFF. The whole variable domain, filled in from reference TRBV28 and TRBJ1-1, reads DVKVTQSSRYLVKRTGEKVFLECVQDMDHENMFWYRQDPGLGLRLIYFSYDVKMKEKGDIPEGYSVSREKKERFSLILESASTNQTSMYLCASSLHPGGTEAFFGQGTRLTVV.

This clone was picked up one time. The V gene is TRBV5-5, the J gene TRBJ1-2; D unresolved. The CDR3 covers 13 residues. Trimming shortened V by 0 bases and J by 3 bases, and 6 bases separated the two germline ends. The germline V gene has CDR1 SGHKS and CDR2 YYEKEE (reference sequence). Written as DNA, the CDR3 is TGTGCCAGCAGCTTGGTGCCAGACTATGGCTACACCTTC. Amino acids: CASSLVPDYGYTF.

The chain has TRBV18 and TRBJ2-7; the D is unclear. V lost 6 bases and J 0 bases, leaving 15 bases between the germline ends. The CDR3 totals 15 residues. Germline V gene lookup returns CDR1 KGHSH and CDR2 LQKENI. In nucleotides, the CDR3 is TGTGCCAGCTCTAAAAGTACAGATTCCTCCTACGAGCAGTACTTC. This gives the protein CASSKSTDSSYEQYF.

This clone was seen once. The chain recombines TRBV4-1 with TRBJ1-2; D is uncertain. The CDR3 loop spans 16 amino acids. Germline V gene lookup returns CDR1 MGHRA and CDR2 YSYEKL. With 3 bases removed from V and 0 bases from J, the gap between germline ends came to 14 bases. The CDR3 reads CASSQGAGLANYGYTF. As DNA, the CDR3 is TGCGCCAGCAGCCAGGGTGCAGGATTAGCTAACTATGGCTACACCTTC.

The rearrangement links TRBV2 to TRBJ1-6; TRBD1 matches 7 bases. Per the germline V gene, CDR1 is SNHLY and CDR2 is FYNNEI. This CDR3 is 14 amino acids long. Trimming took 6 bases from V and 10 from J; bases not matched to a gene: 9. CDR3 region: CASSLKGAQSPLHF. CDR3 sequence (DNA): TGTGCCAGCAGCCTAAAGGGGGCTCAATCACCCCTCCACTTT.

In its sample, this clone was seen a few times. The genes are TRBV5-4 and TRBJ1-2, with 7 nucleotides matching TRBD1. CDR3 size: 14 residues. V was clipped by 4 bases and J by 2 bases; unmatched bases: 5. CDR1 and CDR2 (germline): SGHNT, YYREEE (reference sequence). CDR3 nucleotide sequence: TGTGCCAGCAGCATCCCGGGACAGAACTATGGCTACACCTTC. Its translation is CASSIPGQNYGYTF.

CDR3 nucleotide sequence: TGTGCCTGGAGTCGGACAGCTAGCAATCAGCCCCAGCATTTT. Translation gives CAWSRTASNQPQHF. V is TRBV30 and J is TRBJ1-5; D is possibly TRBD1 (6 bases). The V end was cut by 2 bases, the J end by 0 bases, with 8 bases between. CDR1 GTSNPN and CDR2 SVGIG come from the germline V gene (reference sequence). The CDR3 length is 14 residues.

The CDR3 reads CASSRTGWSNQPQHF. The CDR3, as DNA: TGTGCCAGCTCCAGAACAGGGTGGAGCAATCAGCCCCAGCATTTT. The rearrangement joins TRBV28 to TRBJ1-5; the D gene is possibly TRBD1 (6 bases). Looked up from germline, CDR1 is MDHEN and CDR2 is SYDVKM. CDR3 length equals 15 residues. V lost 8 bases and J lost 1, with 15 bases in between. Drawing the rest from reference TRBV28 and TRBJ1-5, the complete variable domain is DVKVTQSSRYLVKRTGEKVFLECVQDMDHENMFWYRQDPGLGLRLIYFSYDVKMKEKGDIPEGYSVSREKKERFSLILESASTNQTSMYLCASSRTGWSNQPQHFGDGTRLSIL.

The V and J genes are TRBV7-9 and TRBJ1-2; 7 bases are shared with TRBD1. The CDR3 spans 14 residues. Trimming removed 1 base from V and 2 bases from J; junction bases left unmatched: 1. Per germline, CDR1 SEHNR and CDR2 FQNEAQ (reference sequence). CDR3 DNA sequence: TGTGCCAGCAGCTTAGAGGGGGCCAACTATGGCTACACCTTC. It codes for CASSLEGANYGYTF.

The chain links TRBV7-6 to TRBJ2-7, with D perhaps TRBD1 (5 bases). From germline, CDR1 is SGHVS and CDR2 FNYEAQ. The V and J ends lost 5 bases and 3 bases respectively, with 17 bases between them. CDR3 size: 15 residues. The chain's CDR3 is CASSPLPETDYEQYF. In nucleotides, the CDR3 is TGTGCCAGCAGCCCCCTCCCGGAGACAGACTACGAGCAGTACTTC.

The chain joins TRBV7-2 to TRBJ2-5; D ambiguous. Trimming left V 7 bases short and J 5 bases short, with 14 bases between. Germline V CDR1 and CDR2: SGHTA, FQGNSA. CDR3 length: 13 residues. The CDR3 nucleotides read TGTGCCAGCACCGCTAGTGGTTCTGAGACCCAGTACTTC. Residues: CASTASGSETQYF.

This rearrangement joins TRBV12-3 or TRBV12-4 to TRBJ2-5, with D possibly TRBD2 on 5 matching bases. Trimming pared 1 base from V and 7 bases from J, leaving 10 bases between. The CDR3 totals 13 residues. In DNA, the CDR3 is TGTGCCAGCAGTTTAGGAACTAGTGGGACCCAGTACTTC. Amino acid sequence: CASSLGTSGTQYF.

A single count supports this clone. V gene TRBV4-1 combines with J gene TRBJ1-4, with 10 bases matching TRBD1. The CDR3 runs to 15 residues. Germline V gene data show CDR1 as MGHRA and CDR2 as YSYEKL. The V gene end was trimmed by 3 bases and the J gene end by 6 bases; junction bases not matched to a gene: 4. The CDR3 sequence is CASSHEGQGDEKLFF. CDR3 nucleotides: TGCGCCAGCAGCCACGAAGGACAGGGGGATGAAAAACTGTTTTTT.